The present T cell receptor beta chain was sequenced within a study of Graves' ophthalmopathy and Graves' hyperthyroidism. With regard to this clonotype: The antigen is unknown.

A duration under 3 months, NOSPECS ≥4, CAS ≥3 and moderate-to-severe activity characterized the donors with ophthalmopathy. A diagnosis was made from clinical symptoms together with serum thyroxine, TRAb, thyroid ultrasound and orbital computed tomography. Study-wide results and limits: Blood contained most expanded thyroid clonotypes exceeding 0.001 frequency. A model built from 13 signatures distinguished ophthalmopathy from stable hyperthyroidism with roughly 90% sensitivity and about 77% specificity.

As the template, RNA transcripts were used to amplify TCR beta CDR3 regions. The library came from an HTBI-primed first-round RT-PCR and a second-round multiplex PCR. TCRdb fed the multiplex PCR reads into MiXCR, producing one record per CDR3 protein. The table has about 240,000 distinct CDR3 sequences, approximately 42% seen once. Germline values: CDR1 MDHEN, CDR2 SYDVKM. Trimming took 8 bases from V and 6 from J; bases not matched to a gene: 11. This CDR3 is built from 14 residues. This receptor was taken from an adult man with Graves' ophthalmopathy. The chain combines TRBV28 with TRBJ1-2; 8 positions match TRBD1. Sequenced sample: peripheral blood. The CDR3 DNA sequence: TGTGCCAGCCATAGGGACAGGTCATATCATGGCTACACCTTC. This gives the protein CASHRDRSYHGYTF.